This is a list of T cell receptor beta chains from one sample in a study of CD8 T cells in Susac syndrome. In TCRdb, the immunoSEQ multiplex PCR reads were re-called with MiXCR into one record per CDR3 protein. Among about 25,000 distinct CDR3 sequences listed, 94% were seen once. The sample comprised CD8+ T cells from PBMCs. These receptors were collected from a human donor in good health. Both conserved end residues are part of each CDR3. Each record gives: J gene, D gene, V gene, CDR3 length, CDR3 protein, CDR3 DNA. D genes are given only for firm matches.

J gene: TRBJ2-1; D gene: -; V gene: TRBV4-3; CDR3 length: 17; CDR3 protein: CASSQDGSGARMDEQFF; CDR3 DNA: TGCGCCAGCAGCCAAGATGGTTCAGGGGCGCGAATGGATGAGCAGTTCTTC
J gene: TRBJ2-2; D gene: -; V gene: TRBV19; CDR3 length: 16; CDR3 protein: CASSIFGAEMDGELFF; CDR3 DNA: TGTGCCAGTAGTATTTTCGGGGCAGAGATGGACGGGGAGCTGTTTTTT
J gene: TRBJ1-6; D gene: -; V gene: TRBV7-9; CDR3 length: 14; CDR3 protein: CASSLGPDSSPLHF; CDR3 DNA: TGTGCCAGCAGCTTAGGTCCCGACAGCTCACCCCTCCACTTT
J gene: TRBJ1-1; D gene: TRBD1; V gene: TRBV5-6; CDR3 length: 17; CDR3 protein: CASSLWLKDRGATEAFF; CDR3 DNA: TGTGCCAGCAGCTTGTGGTTAAAGGACAGGGGGGCCACTGAAGCTTTCTTT
J gene: TRBJ2-3; D gene: TRBD2; V gene: TRBV4-3; CDR3 length: 16; CDR3 protein: CASSHGLAGGPYTQYF; CDR3 DNA: TGCGCCAGCAGCCATGGCCTAGCGGGGGGACCTTATACGCAGTATTTT
J gene: TRBJ2-6; D gene: TRBD1; V gene: TRBV7-9; CDR3 length: 16; CDR3 protein: CASSQGQISGANVLTF; CDR3 DNA: TGTGCCAGCAGCCAGGGACAGATCTCTGGGGCCAACGTCCTGACTTTC
J gene: TRBJ2-3; D gene: TRBD1; V gene: TRBV5-8; CDR3 length: 17; CDR3 protein: CASSSWPTGASTDTQYF; CDR3 DNA: TGTGCCAGCAGCTCCTGGCCGACAGGGGCAAGCACAGATACGCAGTATTTT
J gene: TRBJ2-2; D gene: TRBD2; V gene: TRBV2; CDR3 length: 11; CDR3 protein: CATGGGGELFF; CDR3 DNA: TGTGCCACCGGCGGGGGCGGGGAGCTGTTTTTT
J gene: TRBJ1-2; D gene: -; V gene: TRBV7-8; CDR3 length: 13; CDR3 protein: CASSLGPNYGYTF; CDR3 DNA: TGTGCCAGCAGCTTGGGGCCGAACTATGGCTACACCTTC
J gene: TRBJ1-3; D gene: TRBD1; V gene: TRBV9; CDR3 length: 17; CDR3 protein: CASSPSTGGPSGNTIYF; CDR3 DNA: TGTGCCAGCAGCCCGTCGACAGGGGGCCCCTCTGGAAACACCATATATTTT
J gene: TRBJ2-7; D gene: TRBD2; V gene: TRBV20-1; CDR3 length: 14; CDR3 protein: CSARPAGANYEQYF; CDR3 DNA: TGCAGTGCTAGACCAGCGGGGGCCAACTACGAGCAGTACTTC
J gene: TRBJ1-1; D gene: TRBD1; V gene: TRBV10-3; CDR3 length: 12; CDR3 protein: CAARTGNTEAFF; CDR3 DNA: TGTGCCGCGAGGACAGGGAACACTGAAGCTTTCTTT
J gene: TRBJ2-3; D gene: -; V gene: TRBV9; CDR3 length: 15; CDR3 protein: CASSALQGSLNTQYF; CDR3 DNA: TGTGCCAGCAGCGCTCTTCAGGGGAGTCTAAATACGCAGTATTTT
J gene: TRBJ2-5; D gene: -; V gene: TRBV11-2; CDR3 length: 13; CDR3 protein: CASSPRQQETQYF; CDR3 DNA: TGTGCCAGCAGCCCCCGACAGCAAGAGACCCAGTACTTC
J gene: TRBJ2-7; D gene: TRBD2; V gene: TRBV2; CDR3 length: 14; CDR3 protein: CASNPSGVPYEQYF; CDR3 DNA: TGTGCCAGCAACCCTAGCGGGGTTCCCTACGAGCAGTACTTC
J gene: TRBJ2-7; D gene: -; V gene: TRBV29-1; CDR3 length: 13; CDR3 protein: CSVEGTAAYEQYF; CDR3 DNA: TGCAGCGTTGAAGGGACAGCAGCCTACGAGCAGTACTTC
J gene: TRBJ2-7; D gene: TRBD2; V gene: TRBV7-2; CDR3 length: 14; CDR3 protein: CASSSGINAYEQYF; CDR3 DNA: TGTGCCAGCAGTAGCGGGATAAACGCCTACGAGCAGTACTTC
J gene: TRBJ2-1; D gene: -; V gene: TRBV11-2; CDR3 length: 13; CDR3 protein: CASSLVPAGVEFF; CDR3 DNA: TGTGCCAGCAGCTTAGTTCCAGCCGGGGTAGAGTTCTTC
J gene: TRBJ1-2; D gene: -; V gene: TRBV20-1; CDR3 length: 15; CDR3 protein: CSAREIPDGIYGYTF; CDR3 DNA: TGCAGTGCTAGAGAGATACCCGATGGCATCTATGGCTACACCTTC
J gene: TRBJ2-4; D gene: TRBD2; V gene: TRBV3-1; CDR3 length: 15; CDR3 protein: CASSGGTSGGNIQYF; CDR3 DNA: TGTGCCAGCAGCGGTGGGACTAGCGGGGGAAACATTCAGTACTTC
J gene: TRBJ2-2; D gene: -; V gene: TRBV29-1; CDR3 length: 13; CDR3 protein: CSVPWSDTGELFF; CDR3 DNA: TGCAGCGTCCCTTGGAGTGACACCGGGGAGCTGTTTTTT
J gene: TRBJ2-1; D gene: -; V gene: TRBV5-1; CDR3 length: 16; CDR3 protein: CASSLSTRRFFDEQFF; CDR3 DNA: TGCGCCAGCAGCTTGTCTACTAGAAGGTTTTTCGATGAGCAGTTCTTC
J gene: TRBJ1-4; D gene: -; V gene: TRBV10-3; CDR3 length: 17; CDR3 protein: CAISEGRTRATNEKLFF; CDR3 DNA: TGTGCCATCAGTGAGGGTCGCACACGTGCAACTAATGAAAAACTGTTTTTT
J gene: TRBJ2-1; D gene: TRBD1; V gene: TRBV29-1; CDR3 length: 11; CDR3 protein: CSWQGALEQFF; CDR3 DNA: TGCAGCTGGCAGGGGGCATTGGAGCAGTTCTTC
J gene: TRBJ2-1; D gene: -; V gene: TRBV29-1; CDR3 length: 17; CDR3 protein: CSLDLIAETSSYNEQFF; CDR3 DNA: TGCAGCTTGGACCTAATAGCGGAAACGAGCTCCTACAATGAGCAGTTCTTC
J gene: TRBJ1-2; D gene: TRBD1; V gene: TRBV20-1; CDR3 length: 12; CDR3 protein: CSASGTELGYTF; CDR3 DNA: TGCAGTGCTTCCGGGACAGAGTTAGGCTACACCTTC
J gene: TRBJ1-6; D gene: -; V gene: TRBV14; CDR3 length: 17; CDR3 protein: CASSQGTVEYFNSPLHF; CDR3 DNA: TGTGCCAGCAGCCAAGGGACAGTGGAATATTTTAATTCACCCCTCCACTTT
J gene: TRBJ1-1; D gene: -; V gene: TRBV9; CDR3 length: 15; CDR3 protein: CASSVDEGKNTEAFF; CDR3 DNA: TGTGCCAGCAGCGTAGACGAGGGGAAAAACACTGAAGCTTTCTTT
J gene: TRBJ1-2; D gene: -; V gene: TRBV20-1; CDR3 length: 13; CDR3 protein: CSAREARNYGYTF; CDR3 DNA: TGCAGTGCTAGAGAGGCCAGAAACTATGGCTACACCTTC